Listed below are T cell receptor beta chains from one sample, sequenced in a study of neurological immune-mediated disorders. TCRdb called the 5' RACE reads again in MiXCR, with one record for every CDR3 protein. Of some 4,500 distinct CDR3 sequences listed, more than 20% were seen once; the top ten hold roughly two fifths. The specimen was CD8+ T cells from blood. These receptors were collected from a woman aged 55-70 years with HTLV-1-associated myelopathy (HAM/TSP). CDR3s include the opening cysteine and the closing phenylalanine or tryptophan. The order of the fields is J gene, D gene, clone size, CDR3 length, V gene, CDR3 DNA, CDR3 protein. A D gene is named only where the DNA matches it firmly. Some rows mark clone size as missing; the rest say once, few, many or name a class of expanded clone.

J: TRBJ2-7
D: NA
size: once
length: 14
V: TRBV9
DNA: TGTGCCAGCAGCCTAAGTTGGTCTAGCGACGAGCAGTACTTC
CDR3: CASSLSWSSDEQYF

J: TRBJ2-7
D: TRBD2
size: medium-sized
length: 16
V: TRBV20-1
DNA: TGCAGTGCTATGCCCCTCCTAGCGGGAGGGGCGTACGAGCAGTACTTC
CDR3: CSAMPLLAGGAYEQYF

J: TRBJ2-2
D: NA
size: medium-sized
length: 13
V: TRBV12-3/TRBV12-4
DNA: TGTGCCAGCAGTTCCCAGGGTAGCGGGGAGCTGTTTTTT
CDR3: CASSSQGSGELFF

J: TRBJ2-1
D: TRBD2
size: medium-sized
length: 18
V: TRBV27
DNA: TGTGCCAGCAGTTTATTGGCGGGGGGAATAAGCTCCTACAATGAGCAGTTCTTC
CDR3: CASSLLAGGISSYNEQFF

J: TRBJ2-1
D: NA
size: NA
length: 14
V: TRBV11-3
DNA: TGTGCCAGCAGCTTAGAAGGTCCGACTGGCAGCCTTACCTTC
CDR3: CASSLEGPTGSLTF

J: TRBJ2-1
D: TRBD2
size: medium-sized
length: 16
V: TRBV7-2
DNA: TGTGCCAGCAGCTTAAGCCTAGCGGGGGGGCAGGGTGAGCAGTTCTTC
CDR3: CASSLSLAGGQGEQFF

J: TRBJ2-5
D: NA
size: many
length: 13
V: TRBV27
DNA: TGTGCCAGCAGTTTTGGCAGCTTCAGGACCCAGTACTTC
CDR3: CASSFGSFRTQYF

J: TRBJ2-7
D: NA
size: many
length: 17
V: TRBV2
DNA: TGTGCCAGCACTGAAGGGACAAGGGGCTGGGTCTCCTACGAGCAGTACTTC
CDR3: CASTEGTRGWVSYEQYF

J: TRBJ2-1
D: NA
size: many
length: 15
V: TRBV9
DNA: TGTGCCAGCAGCGTAGGAGGGGGGTTGGACAATGAGCAGTTCTTC
CDR3: CASSVGGGLDNEQFF

J: TRBJ2-1
D: NA
size: few
length: 12
V: TRBV7-6
DNA: TGTGCCAGCAGCAGTGGGGGGGGCCTCGAGTTCTTC
CDR3: CASSSGGGLEFF

J: TRBJ2-7
D: NA
size: medium-sized
length: 13
V: TRBV14
DNA: TGTGCCAGCACCGGGGGCACTTCCTACGAGCAGTACTTC
CDR3: CASTGGTSYEQYF

J: TRBJ2-5
D: NA
size: many
length: 15
V: TRBV5-6
DNA: TGTGCCAGCAGCTGGTTAGCGGAGACGGATGAGACCCAGTACTTC
CDR3: CASSWLAETDETQYF

J: TRBJ1-1
D: NA
size: NA
length: 13
V: TRBV20-1
DNA: TGCAGTGCTACCACCACATTGAACACTGAAGCTTTCTTT
CDR3: CSATTTLNTEAFF

J: TRBJ2-3
D: NA
size: NA
length: 12
V: TRBV5-1
DNA: TGCGCCAGCAGGGGGGCGGGAGATACGCAGTATTTT
CDR3: CASRGAGDTQYF

J: TRBJ2-1
D: NA
size: NA
length: 13
V: TRBV5-1
DNA: TGCGCCAGCAGCTTGGAGATAGCGAATGAGCAGTTCTTC
CDR3: CASSLEIANEQFF

J: TRBJ1-5
D: NA
size: medium-sized
length: 15
V: TRBV7-9
DNA: TGTGCCAGCAGCTCGAACCGGGACACATATCAGCCCCAGCATTTT
CDR3: CASSSNRDTYQPQHF

J: TRBJ2-7
D: TRBD1
size: NA
length: 14
V: TRBV11-2
DNA: TGTGCCAGCAGCTCGACAGGGCTAACCTACGAGCAGTACTTC
CDR3: CASSSTGLTYEQYF

J: TRBJ2-7
D: TRBD2
size: NA
length: 15
V: TRBV6-5
DNA: TGTGCCAGCAGTTACGGGACTAGCGGGAGTAGCGAGCAGTACTTC
CDR3: CASSYGTSGSSEQYF

J: TRBJ1-1
D: NA
size: NA
length: 12
V: TRBV20-1
DNA: TGCAGTGCTAGCTCAGGGAACACTGAAGCTTTCTTT
CDR3: CSASSGNTEAFF

J: TRBJ2-7
D: NA
size: NA
length: 14
V: TRBV5-6
DNA: TGTGCCAGCATCTGGGGAGGCGGGGTATACGAGCAGTACTTC
CDR3: CASIWGGGVYEQYF

J: TRBJ2-5
D: NA
size: few
length: 13
V: TRBV30
DNA: TGTGCCTGGAGTGTAGCCTTTGGGGAGACCCAGTACTTC
CDR3: CAWSVAFGETQYF

J: TRBJ2-1
D: TRBD1
size: NA
length: 15
V: TRBV5-1
DNA: TGCGCCAGCAGTTTACAGGGGAGCTCCTACAATGAGCAGTTCTTC
CDR3: CASSLQGSSYNEQFF

J: TRBJ2-2
D: TRBD2
size: medium-sized
length: 15
V: TRBV10-1
DNA: TGCGCCAGCAGCGAGACTAGCGGGCCCACCGGGGAGCTGTTTTTT
CDR3: CASSETSGPTGELFF

J: TRBJ1-1
D: TRBD1
size: NA
length: 13
V: TRBV12-3/TRBV12-4
DNA: TGTGCCAGCAGCCTGACAGGGGGGGGTGAAGCTTTCTTT
CDR3: CASSLTGGGEAFF